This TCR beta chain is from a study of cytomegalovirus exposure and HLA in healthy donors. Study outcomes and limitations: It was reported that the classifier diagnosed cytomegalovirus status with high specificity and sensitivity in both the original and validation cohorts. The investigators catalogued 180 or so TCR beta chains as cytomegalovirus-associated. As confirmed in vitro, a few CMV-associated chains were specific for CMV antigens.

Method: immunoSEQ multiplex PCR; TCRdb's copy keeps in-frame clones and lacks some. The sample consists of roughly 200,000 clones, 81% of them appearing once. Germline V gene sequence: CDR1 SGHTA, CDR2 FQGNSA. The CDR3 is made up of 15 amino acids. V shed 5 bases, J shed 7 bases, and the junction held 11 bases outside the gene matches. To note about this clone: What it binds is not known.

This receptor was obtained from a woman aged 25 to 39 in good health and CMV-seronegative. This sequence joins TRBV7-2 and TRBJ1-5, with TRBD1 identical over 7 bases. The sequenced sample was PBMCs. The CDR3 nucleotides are TGTGCCAGCAGCCCCCGGCAGGGGGTTTACCAGCCCCAGCATTTT. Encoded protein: CASSPRQGVYQPQHF.